The sequence of this TCR beta chain was determined in a study of beta chain features in type 1 diabetes. As every portion of the isolated RNA was reverse transcribed, the sequencing read expressed TCRB transcripts. TCRdb's copy holds only in-frame clones and misses some; the assay was immunoSEQ multiplex PCR. The sample has under 350,000 clones; roughly 8% are singletons. The germline gives CDR1 ENHRY, CDR2 SYGVKD. The CDR3 is 14 amino acids. With 6 bases clipped from V and 3 bases from J, the junction kept 5 bases outside the gene matches. In this sample, this clone turned up many times. This sequence originates from a woman under 30 in good health. The chain has TRBV10-3 and TRBJ2-7, with 10 bases matching TRBD1. The specimen sequenced was central memory CD4+ T cells from blood. The CDR3 DNA reads TGTGCCATCAGGCCGGGACAGGGGAACTACGAGCAGTACTTC. Translation gives CAIRPGQGNYEQYF.